The next 4 T cell receptor beta chains were all read from a single sample in a study of CD8+CD57+ T cells in acquired aplastic anemia. The template for TCR beta VDJ and CDR3 sequence profiling was genomic DNA. MiXCR was run by TCRdb on the reads, yielding one entry per CDR3 protein. The sample holds some 150,000 distinct CDR3 sequences, 40% to 45% seen once. The sequenced material came from sorted CD4+, CD8+, or CD8+CD57+ T cells (not recorded which) from PBMCs. Every receptor here comes from a human donor in good health, serving as a control.

The V call is TRBV19, the J call TRBJ1-2; D gene ambiguous. Germline V gene sequence: CDR1 LNHDA, CDR2 SQIVND (reference sequence). V dropped 11 bases and J dropped 0 bases, with 19 bases sitting between them. CDR3 length: 15 amino acids. The CDR3 DNA is TGTGCCTGGAGCGACTTTCGCGGGACTAACTATGGCTACACCTTC. Its translation: CAWSDFRGTNYGYTF. Drawing the rest from reference TRBV19 and TRBJ1-2, the complete variable domain is DGGITQSPKYLFRKEGQNVTLSCEQNLNHDAMYWYRQDPGQGLRLIYYSQIVNDFQKGDIAEGYSVSREKKESFPLTVTSAQKNPTAFYLCAWSDFRGTNYGYTFGSGTRLTVV.

This clonotype was recorded at least ten times. This chain's CDR3 is CASSPRHSSYEQYF. The DNA for the CDR3 is TGTGCCAGCAGCCCTCGCCATTCCTCCTACGAGCAGTACTTC. The rearrangement uses TRBV3-1 and TRBJ2-7; D remains ambiguous. The germline V and J ends were trimmed by 4 bases and 0 bases, with 10 bases remaining between them. Germline values: CDR1 LGHDT, CDR2 YNNKEL (reference sequence). The CDR3 contains 14 residues.

This clonotype has ten or more counts. The V gene is TRBV7-9, the J gene TRBJ1-2, with D maybe TRBD1 (6 bases). With 4 bases removed from V and 6 bases from J, the gap between germline ends came to 15 bases. Germline values: CDR1 SEHNR, CDR2 FQNEAQ (reference sequence). This CDR3 is built from 14 residues. This CDR3 is CASSSRGGWHGYTF. As DNA, the CDR3 is TGTGCCAGCAGCTCGCGGGGGGGCTGGCATGGCTACACCTTC.

This clonotype was picked up a small number of times. The chain carries TRBV3-1 and TRBJ2-1, with 8 nucleotides matching TRBD2. The CDR3 length is 17 residues. Trimming at V came to 4 bases and at J to 4 bases, leaving 12 bases not matched to a gene. Looked up from germline, CDR1 is LGHDT and CDR2 is YNNKEL (reference sequence). Written as DNA, the CDR3 is TGTGCCAGCAGCCCGGGCGGCGGGGGGCCCCTATACAATGAGCAGTTCTTC. The encoded protein is CASSPGGGGPLYNEQFF.